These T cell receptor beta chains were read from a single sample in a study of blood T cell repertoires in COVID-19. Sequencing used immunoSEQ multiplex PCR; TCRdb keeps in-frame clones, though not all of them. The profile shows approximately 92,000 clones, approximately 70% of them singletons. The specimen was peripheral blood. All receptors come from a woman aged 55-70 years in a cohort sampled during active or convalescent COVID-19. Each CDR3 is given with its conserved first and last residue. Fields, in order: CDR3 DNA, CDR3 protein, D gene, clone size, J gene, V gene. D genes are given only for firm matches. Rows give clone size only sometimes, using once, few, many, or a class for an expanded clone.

CDR3 DNA: TGTGCCAGCAGCCAAGAGCGGCGGGTGTACCAAGAGACCCAGTACTTC
CDR3 protein: CASSQERRVYQETQYF
D gene: -
clone size: -
J gene: TRBJ2-5
V gene: TRBV4-2

CDR3 DNA: TGTGCCAGCAGTGACGACAGGGGGCGAGAGACCCAGTACTTC
CDR3 protein: CASSDDRGRETQYF
D gene: TRBD1
clone size: -
J gene: TRBJ2-5
V gene: TRBV2

CDR3 DNA: TGTGCCAGCATCGTAGCGAGGGGGCATCAGCCCCAGCATTTT
CDR3 protein: CASIVARGHQPQHF
D gene: TRBD1
clone size: few
J gene: TRBJ1-5
V gene: TRBV2

CDR3 DNA: TGTGCCAGCAGCAAAGTGCCAGCGGGGGGGCAAGAGACCCAGTACTTC
CDR3 protein: CASSKVPAGGQETQYF
D gene: -
clone size: -
J gene: TRBJ2-5
V gene: TRBV21-1

CDR3 DNA: TGCAGTGCTAGTACTAGCGGTGCAGATACGCAGTATTTT
CDR3 protein: CSASTSGADTQYF
D gene: TRBD2
clone size: -
J gene: TRBJ2-3
V gene: TRBV20-1

CDR3 DNA: TGTGCCAGCAGCTTGGGGATGGGACTACACTACGAGCAGTACTTC
CDR3 protein: CASSLGMGLHYEQYF
D gene: TRBD2
clone size: -
J gene: TRBJ2-7
V gene: TRBV5-6

CDR3 DNA: TGTGCCAGCAGCGTATTGGTGGGGGGAGCCGGGGAGCTGTTTTTT
CDR3 protein: CASSVLVGGAGELFF
D gene: -
clone size: few
J gene: TRBJ2-2
V gene: TRBV9

CDR3 DNA: TGTGCCAGCAGCTTTCTGGACTCGAGGTACAATGAGCAGTTCTTC
CDR3 protein: CASSFLDSRYNEQFF
D gene: -
clone size: -
J gene: TRBJ2-1
V gene: TRBV5-6

CDR3 DNA: TGTGCCAGCTCACTATCTTTGGGCAGGGAGGATGGCTACACCTTC
CDR3 protein: CASSLSLGREDGYTF
D gene: -
clone size: -
J gene: TRBJ1-2
V gene: TRBV18

CDR3 DNA: TGCGCCAGCAGCCAATTAGCGGGGGGGCGGACCGGGGAGCTGTTTTTT
CDR3 protein: CASSQLAGGRTGELFF
D gene: TRBD2
clone size: -
J gene: TRBJ2-2
V gene: TRBV4-3

CDR3 DNA: TGTGCCAGTAGTATCTCAGGGTACGAGCAGTACTTC
CDR3 protein: CASSISGYEQYF
D gene: -
clone size: -
J gene: TRBJ2-7
V gene: TRBV19

CDR3 DNA: TGCGCCAGCAGCCCGCGGCGGGACTCCATATACAATGAGCAGTTCTTC
CDR3 protein: CASSPRRDSIYNEQFF
D gene: -
clone size: -
J gene: TRBJ2-1
V gene: TRBV5-1

CDR3 DNA: TGTGCCAGCAGCGTAAGAAGGGACTCCAGCTCCTACAATGAGCAGTTCTTC
CDR3 protein: CASSVRRDSSSYNEQFF
D gene: -
clone size: few
J gene: TRBJ2-1
V gene: TRBV7-2

CDR3 DNA: TGTGCCAGCTCACCAGTAGGACAGTCTAACTATGGCTACACCTTC
CDR3 protein: CASSPVGQSNYGYTF
D gene: -
clone size: -
J gene: TRBJ1-2
V gene: TRBV18

CDR3 DNA: TGTGCCAGCTCACCGACAACAACTAATGAAAAACTGTTTTTT
CDR3 protein: CASSPTTTNEKLFF
D gene: -
clone size: -
J gene: TRBJ1-4
V gene: TRBV18

CDR3 DNA: TGTGCCAGCAGCGAAGGGACAGTCGCCTACAATGAGCAGTTCTTC
CDR3 protein: CASSEGTVAYNEQFF
D gene: TRBD1
clone size: -
J gene: TRBJ2-1
V gene: TRBV5-8

CDR3 DNA: TGTGCCAGCAGCCCCACGGGACTGGGGACTGAAGCTTTCTTT
CDR3 protein: CASSPTGLGTEAFF
D gene: -
clone size: -
J gene: TRBJ1-1
V gene: TRBV7-3

CDR3 DNA: TGTGCCAGCAGATCAACAATAGCGGGGGGGATGGAGACCCAGTACTTC
CDR3 protein: CASRSTIAGGMETQYF
D gene: TRBD2
clone size: -
J gene: TRBJ2-5
V gene: TRBV13

CDR3 DNA: TGTGCCAGCAGATACCGAGTGAACACTGAAGCTTTCTTT
CDR3 protein: CASRYRVNTEAFF
D gene: -
clone size: few
J gene: TRBJ1-1
V gene: TRBV7-9

CDR3 DNA: TGTGCCAGCAGCTTAACAGGGGGCTATAATTCACCCCTCCACTTT
CDR3 protein: CASSLTGGYNSPLHF
D gene: TRBD1
clone size: -
J gene: TRBJ1-6
V gene: TRBV7-2

CDR3 DNA: TGCGCCAGCAGCCAAGAATGGAGGGGACAGGGGTTTCGGGAGACCCAGTACTTC
CDR3 protein: CASSQEWRGQGFRETQYF
D gene: TRBD1
clone size: -
J gene: TRBJ2-5
V gene: TRBV4-3

CDR3 DNA: TGTGCCAGCCAAACTACTTATCCGAGGATAAATGGCTACACCTTC
CDR3 protein: CASQTTYPRINGYTF
D gene: -
clone size: few
J gene: TRBJ1-2
V gene: TRBV19

CDR3 DNA: TGTGCCAGCAGCCAAGATTCTAGCACAGATACGCAGTATTTT
CDR3 protein: CASSQDSSTDTQYF
D gene: -
clone size: -
J gene: TRBJ2-3
V gene: TRBV4-2

CDR3 DNA: TGTGCCAGCAGCTTAGCGCACGGGGGAATGGGTAGCAATCAGCCCCAGCATTTT
CDR3 protein: CASSLAHGGMGSNQPQHF
D gene: -
clone size: -
J gene: TRBJ1-5
V gene: TRBV7-8

CDR3 DNA: TGTGCCAGCAGTTTATCTGGTAGAGCGGGGGGGCCTAATGAGCAGTTCTTC
CDR3 protein: CASSLSGRAGGPNEQFF
D gene: TRBD2
clone size: -
J gene: TRBJ2-1
V gene: TRBV27

CDR3 DNA: TGTGCCAGTAGTAGTGTTTCAGGGGGAGAACAGTACTTC
CDR3 protein: CASSSVSGGEQYF
D gene: TRBD1
clone size: -
J gene: TRBJ2-7
V gene: TRBV19

CDR3 DNA: TGTGCCAGCAGCACGCCGGGACAGTTCACTGAAGCTTTCTTT
CDR3 protein: CASSTPGQFTEAFF
D gene: TRBD1
clone size: -
J gene: TRBJ1-1
V gene: TRBV28

CDR3 DNA: TGTGCCAGCAGCTTAGGTGGAGCTAGCAATCAGCCCCAGCATTTT
CDR3 protein: CASSLGGASNQPQHF
D gene: -
clone size: few
J gene: TRBJ1-5
V gene: TRBV7-2

CDR3 DNA: TGTGCCAGCAGCTCAAAGGAGGCCCCTTACGAGCAGTACTTC
CDR3 protein: CASSSKEAPYEQYF
D gene: -
clone size: -
J gene: TRBJ2-7
V gene: TRBV7-9

CDR3 DNA: TGTGCCAGCAGTTACTCGGGGGGGGCGACGTTCGAGCAGTACTTC
CDR3 protein: CASSYSGGATFEQYF
D gene: -
clone size: -
J gene: TRBJ2-7
V gene: TRBV6-5

CDR3 DNA: TGTGCCAGCAGTTCCGGGTTCTATGGCTACACCTTC
CDR3 protein: CASSSGFYGYTF
D gene: -
clone size: few
J gene: TRBJ1-2
V gene: TRBV6-2/TRBV6-3

CDR3 DNA: TGTGCCAGCAGTCCGCAGGGGTTCGCTGAAGCTTTCTTT
CDR3 protein: CASSPQGFAEAFF
D gene: -
clone size: few
J gene: TRBJ1-1
V gene: TRBV27

CDR3 DNA: TGTGCCAGCAGCTTGGTGGCATCTGGAAACACCATATATTTT
CDR3 protein: CASSLVASGNTIYF
D gene: -
clone size: few
J gene: TRBJ1-3
V gene: TRBV5-5

CDR3 DNA: TGTGCTAGTGGTTTTCCGACGGGGGGATACTATGGCTACACCTTC
CDR3 protein: CASGFPTGGYYGYTF
D gene: -
clone size: -
J gene: TRBJ1-2
V gene: TRBV12-5

CDR3 DNA: TGTGCCAGCTCTGACAGGAATTCACCCCTCCACTTT
CDR3 protein: CASSDRNSPLHF
D gene: -
clone size: few
J gene: TRBJ1-6
V gene: TRBV18

CDR3 DNA: TGTGCGCTAACGAAGGGGTGGGGCACTGAAGCTTTCTTT
CDR3 protein: CALTKGWGTEAFF
D gene: -
clone size: -
J gene: TRBJ1-1
V gene: TRBV30

CDR3 DNA: TGTGCCAGCAGCCGGACTAGCGGGGGGGCCGGTACGCAGTATTTT
CDR3 protein: CASSRTSGGAGTQYF
D gene: TRBD2
clone size: -
J gene: TRBJ2-3
V gene: TRBV7-9

CDR3 DNA: TGTGCCAGCAGCTTAGCGGGGGGGAAAAACGAGCAGTACTTC
CDR3 protein: CASSLAGGKNEQYF
D gene: TRBD2
clone size: -
J gene: TRBJ2-7
V gene: TRBV7-2

CDR3 DNA: TGTGCCAGCAGCCAAGATCGGGGACAGGGGAACACCGGGGAGCTGTTTTTT
CDR3 protein: CASSQDRGQGNTGELFF
D gene: TRBD1
clone size: -
J gene: TRBJ2-2
V gene: TRBV4-2

CDR3 DNA: TGTGCCAGCAGCCTGGGAACGACAGGGGGTATCACTGAAGCTTTCTTT
CDR3 protein: CASSLGTTGGITEAFF
D gene: TRBD1
clone size: few
J gene: TRBJ1-1
V gene: TRBV5-6